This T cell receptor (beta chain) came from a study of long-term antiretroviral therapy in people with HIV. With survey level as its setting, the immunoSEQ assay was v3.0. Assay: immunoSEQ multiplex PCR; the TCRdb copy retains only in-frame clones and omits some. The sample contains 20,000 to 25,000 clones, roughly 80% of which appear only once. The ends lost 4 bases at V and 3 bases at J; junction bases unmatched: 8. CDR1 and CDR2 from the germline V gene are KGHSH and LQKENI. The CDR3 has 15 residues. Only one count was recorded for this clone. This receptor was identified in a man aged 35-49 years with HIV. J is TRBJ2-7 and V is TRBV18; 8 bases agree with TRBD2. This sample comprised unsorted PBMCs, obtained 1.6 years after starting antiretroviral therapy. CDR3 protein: CASSLNGAGVYEQYF. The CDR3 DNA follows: TGTGCCAGCTCACTGAATGGAGCGGGAGTCTACGAGCAGTACTTC.